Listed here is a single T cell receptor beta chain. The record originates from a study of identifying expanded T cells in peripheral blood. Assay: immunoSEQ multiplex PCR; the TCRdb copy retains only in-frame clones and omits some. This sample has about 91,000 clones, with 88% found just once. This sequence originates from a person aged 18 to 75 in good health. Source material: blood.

CDR3 loop: CASSQGTGEVVYEQYF. The CDR3 coding sequence is TGCGCCAGCAGCCAAGGGACAGGGGAAGTCGTCTACGAGCAGTACTTC. The chain combines TRBV4-3 with TRBJ2-7, with 9 bases that match TRBD1. With V trimmed by 1 base and J by 3 bases, 7 bases remained unmatched. CDR1 and CDR2 from the germline V gene are LGHNA and YSLEER. This CDR3 is built from 16 residues.